The rows below give T cell receptor beta chains drawn from one sample of a study of beta chain features in type 1 diabetes. Assay: immunoSEQ multiplex PCR; the TCRdb copy retains only in-frame clones and omits some. The repertoire holds about 260,000 clones, around 24% seen once, with approximately 0.011% in the top ten. Sequenced input: naive CD4+ T cells from blood. These receptors all stem from a woman aged 25 to 39 with type 1 diabetes. CDR3s include the opening cysteine and the closing phenylalanine or tryptophan. The D gene is left open where the match is weak. Only some rows state a clone size, as once, few, many or a class for expanded clones.

>-|17|TRBV29-1|TRBJ2-1|TRBD2
TGCAGCGTTGAAGGGGGGGGTTTGGGGACTGTATACAATGAGCAGTTCTTC
CSVEGGGLGTVYNEQFF
>few|14|TRBV7-9|TRBJ2-3|-
TGTGCCAGCAGCTTAAGGTCGGGGTCGGATACGCAGTATTTT
CASSLRSGSDTQYF
>-|13|TRBV30|TRBJ2-7|TRBD2
TGTGCCTGGAGTGTAACTAGCGGGAGCGAGCAGTACTTC
CAWSVTSGSEQYF
>-|14|TRBV7-9|TRBJ2-7|TRBD1
TGTGCCAGCAGCTTAGTGGACAGGGTATCCGAGCAGTACTTC
CASSLVDRVSEQYF
>-|14|TRBV30|TRBJ1-4|TRBD1
TGTGCATACGCACAGGGGCCGGCTAATGAAAAACTGTTTTTT
CAYAQGPANEKLFF
>-|11|TRBV20-1|TRBJ2-7|-
TGCAGTGCTAGAGTCGGCCTGGAGGGGTACTTC
CSARVGLEGYF
>-|14|TRBV7-3|TRBJ2-1|-
TGTGCCAGCAGCTGGAGCGGAACGAACAATGAGCAGTTCTTC
CASSWSGTNNEQFF
>few|16|TRBV11-3|TRBJ2-2|-
TGTGCCAGCAGCTTAGTGGGAGCGCCGAACACCGGGGAGCTGTTTTTT
CASSLVGAPNTGELFF
>few|13|TRBV29-1|TRBJ1-5|-
TGCAGCGTCCCCATTAGGGGGAATCAGCCCCAGCATTTT
CSVPIRGNQPQHF
>-|14|TRBV6-5|TRBJ2-7|TRBD2
TGTGCCAGCAGTTTATCCGGGGGGGAGTACGAGCAGTACTTC
CASSLSGGEYEQYF
>-|12|TRBV18|TRBJ1-1|-
TGTGCCAGCTCTACTTTTTCCACTGAAGCTTTCTTT
CASSTFSTEAFF